The present T cell receptor beta chain was sequenced within a study of T cells in Graves' hyperthyroidism and ophthalmopathy (dated by TCRdb to between 2019 and 2020). General notes on the study: Peripheral blood samples were taken at initial diagnosis, before any treatment was given. After blood sampling, hyperthyroidism patients were treated with methimazole at a starting dose of 30 mg daily, and ophthalmopathy patients were treated with high-dose intravenous methylprednisolone. Prospective prediction of ophthalmopathy was tested in an independent validation cohort consisting of 18 hyperthyroidism patients and approximately 16 patients who later progressed to ophthalmopathy. A discovery cohort of about 96 patients, about 40 with Graves' ophthalmopathy and more than 55 with stable Graves' hyperthyroidism, was used to find distinguishing TCR V-J signatures. The roughly 94 discovery patients were randomly divided into training and test sets at a 7:3 ratio. In over five Graves' hyperthyroidism patients, the study also compared T-cell repertoires from thyroid tissue with T-cell repertoires from blood. The paper reports TCR Vbeta CDR3 sequencing of 135 peripheral blood samples: approximately 43 ophthalmopathy, over 70 hyperthyroidism and around 17 progressor patients.

This clonotype showed up many times. It lacks a known antigen. No base-level quality is on record; no much larger clone is a single base apart. Germline trimming: 7 bases from V, 7 bases from J; junction bases outside gene matches: 10. According to the germline V gene, CDR1 reads MNHNS and CDR2 reads SASEGT. Including the terminal cysteine and phenylalanine, the CDR3 comprises 15 residues. Of all the DNA, just the CDR3 is kept, 45 bases in frame from base 1. Graves' hyperthyroidism was defined as stable when no progression to ophthalmopathy occurred over 18 months of follow-up. Hyperthyroidism patients were newly diagnosed, had a disease duration of under 2 months, and were aged 18 to 65 years. Exclusion was applied to patients with uncontrolled infections, other autoimmune diseases, pregnancy or lactation. Diagnoses relied on clinical symptoms, serum thyroxine and TRAb, thyroid ultrasound and orbital computed tomography. PBMCs were separated from approximately 10 ml of fresh peripheral blood using Ficoll-Paque density gradient centrifugation. Total RNA was extracted using Trizol reagent, and RNA quality was assessed on an Agilent 2100 Bioanalyzer.

On the study overall, not on this receptor specifically: Blood samples also contained most of the expanded thyroid clonotypes (frequency above 0.001), which suggests that blood repertoires may reflect thyroid immune responses. No statistical method was used to fix the sample size in advance, and group allocation was not hidden from the investigators. A 13 V-J signature model separated ophthalmopathy from stable hyperthyroidism, with approximately 86% sensitivity and 81.08% specificity in cross-validation and 80%/75% in testing. During validation, the model predicted progression to ophthalmopathy a median of about 6.3 months ahead of onset, with approximately 70% sensitivity and around 72% specificity.

TCR beta CDR3 regions were amplified from RNA transcripts. The first round of RT-PCR for the TCR CDR3 was performed with the HTBI primer set and the Qiagen OneStep RT-PCR kit. Libraries were constructed in a second round of multiplex PCR, after which size selection and purification were performed. Sequencing of the libraries was done on an Illumina HiSeq2000 using paired-end 100 bp reads. Per the authors' processing: SOAPnuke was used to process the raw data, with reads discarded if the reads contained adapters or uncalled bases, had a mean Phred below 15, or lacked an exact constant-primer or identifier match. COPE v1.2.5 was used to merge high-quality paired reads, and clonotypes were defined as unique nucleotide sequences. Clonotypes were aligned to IMGT TRBV, TRBD and TRBJ reference segments using MiTCR v1.1. Analysis was restricted to V-J combinations with a frequency above 0.0001, which covered roughly 99% of repertoires. The TCS score was defined as the ratio of F50 (clonal expansion) to E x V (chaos), calculated using BLOSUM62-based TCRdist between CDR3 peptides within each V-J. Welch's t-statistics and random forest reduced roughly 530 V-J features to 10 to 15, which were used in a naive Bayes classifier (R e1071). TCRdb's own reprocessing of the public reads used fastp at Q25 and MiXCR and kept productive beta chains. Each entry merges the rows of one CDR3 protein and shows their most common DNA and genes. Clone size and V and J calls follow TCRdb, not the original study. Counted in this sample were 350,000 to 500,000 distinct CDR3 sequences; roughly an eighth of them appeared once. Roughly 4.8% of the sample comes from the top ten.

The chain is made from TRBV6-1 and TRBJ2-2, with 9 middle bases fitting TRBD1. The specimen was blood. This clonotype was obtained from a woman between 18 and 30 years old with Graves' hyperthyroidism. CDR3 loop: CASTTGTGTVGELFF. The bases are TGTGCCAGCACTACCGGGACAGGGACGGTCGGGGAGCTGTTTTTT.